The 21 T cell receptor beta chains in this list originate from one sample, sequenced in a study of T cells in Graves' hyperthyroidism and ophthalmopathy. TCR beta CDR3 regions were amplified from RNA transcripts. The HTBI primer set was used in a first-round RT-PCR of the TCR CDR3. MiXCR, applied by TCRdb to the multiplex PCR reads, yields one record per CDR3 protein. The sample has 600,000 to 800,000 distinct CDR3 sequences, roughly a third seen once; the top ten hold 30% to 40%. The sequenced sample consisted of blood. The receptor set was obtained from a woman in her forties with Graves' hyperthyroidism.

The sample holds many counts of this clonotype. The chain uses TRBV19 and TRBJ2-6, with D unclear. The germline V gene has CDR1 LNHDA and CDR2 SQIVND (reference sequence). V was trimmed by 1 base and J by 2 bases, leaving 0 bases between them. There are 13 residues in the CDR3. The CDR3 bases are TGTGCCAGTAGTATAGCTGGGGCCAACGTCCTGACTTTC. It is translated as CASSIAGANVLTF.

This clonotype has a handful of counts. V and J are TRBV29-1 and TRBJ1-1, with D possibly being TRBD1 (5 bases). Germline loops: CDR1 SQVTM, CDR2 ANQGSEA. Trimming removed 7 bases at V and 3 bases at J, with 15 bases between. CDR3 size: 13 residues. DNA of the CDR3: TGCAGCGGGTCTTTGGGGGTGGACACTGAAGCTTTCTTT. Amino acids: CSGSLGVDTEAFF.

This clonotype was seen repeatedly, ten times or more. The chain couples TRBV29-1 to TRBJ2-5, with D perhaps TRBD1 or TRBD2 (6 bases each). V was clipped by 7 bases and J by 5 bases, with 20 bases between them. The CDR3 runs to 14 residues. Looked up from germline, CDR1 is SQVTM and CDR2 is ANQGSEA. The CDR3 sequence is CSARGQAVPETQYF. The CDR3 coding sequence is TGCAGCGCGCGGGGACAAGCCGTCCCCGAGACCCAGTACTTC.

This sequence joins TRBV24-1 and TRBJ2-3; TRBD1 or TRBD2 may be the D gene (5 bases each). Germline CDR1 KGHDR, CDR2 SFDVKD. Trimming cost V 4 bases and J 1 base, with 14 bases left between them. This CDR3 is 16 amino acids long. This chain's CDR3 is CATSDPGTGRTDTQYF. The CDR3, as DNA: TGTGCCACCAGTGACCCCGGTACGGGGCGCACAGATACGCAGTATTTT.

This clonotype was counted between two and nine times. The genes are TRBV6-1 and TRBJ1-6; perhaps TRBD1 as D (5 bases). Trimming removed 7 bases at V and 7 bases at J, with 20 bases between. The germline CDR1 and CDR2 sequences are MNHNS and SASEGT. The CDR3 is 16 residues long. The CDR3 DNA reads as TGTGCCAGCACCCCCCCCGGGACGGCTTACAATTCACCCCTCCACTTT. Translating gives CASTPPGTAYNSPLHF.

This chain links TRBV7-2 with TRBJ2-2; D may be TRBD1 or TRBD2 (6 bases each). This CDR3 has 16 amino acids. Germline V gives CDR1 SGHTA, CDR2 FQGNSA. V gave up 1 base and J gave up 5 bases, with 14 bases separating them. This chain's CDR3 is CASSLDPGAWTGELFF. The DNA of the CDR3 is TGTGCCAGCAGCTTAGACCCGGGGGCTTGGACCGGGGAGCTGTTTTTT. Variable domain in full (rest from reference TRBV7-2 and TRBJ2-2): GAGVSQSPSNKVTEKGKDVELRCDPISGHTALYWYRQSLGQGLEFLIYFQGNSAPDKSGLPSDRFSAERTGGSVSTLTIQRTQQEDSAVYLCASSLDPGAWTGELFFGEGSRLTVL.

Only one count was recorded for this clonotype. The CDR3 sequence is CASSPRTSGTYNEQFF. The CDR3, as DNA: TGTGCCAGTAGTCCGCGGACTAGCGGCACCTACAATGAGCAGTTCTTC. The chain joins TRBV19 to TRBJ2-7, with TRBD2 identical over 10 bases. Near its end, the DNA agrees better with TRBJ2-1, so the J call may be wrong. The CDR3 runs to 16 residues. Germline V CDR1 and CDR2: LNHDA, SQIVND (reference sequence).

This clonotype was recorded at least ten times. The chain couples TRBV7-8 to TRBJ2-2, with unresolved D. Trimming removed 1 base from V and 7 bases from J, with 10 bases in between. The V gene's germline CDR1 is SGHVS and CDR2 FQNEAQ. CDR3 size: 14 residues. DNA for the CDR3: TGTGCCAGCAGCTTAGAGTGGGCGCACGGGGAGCTGTTTTTT. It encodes CASSLEWAHGELFF.

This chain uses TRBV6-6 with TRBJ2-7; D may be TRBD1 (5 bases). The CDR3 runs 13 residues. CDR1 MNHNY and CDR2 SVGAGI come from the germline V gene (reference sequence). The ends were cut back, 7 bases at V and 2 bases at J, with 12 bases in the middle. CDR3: CASTPGSAYEQYF. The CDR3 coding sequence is TGTGCCAGCACCCCAGGGTCGGCCTACGAGCAGTACTTC.

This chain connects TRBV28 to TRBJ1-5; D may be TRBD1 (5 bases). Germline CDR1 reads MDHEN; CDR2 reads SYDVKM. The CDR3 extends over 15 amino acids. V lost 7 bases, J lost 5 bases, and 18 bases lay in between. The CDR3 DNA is TGTGCCAGCATCCTGGGGGGTGGCGCGGATCAGCCCCAGCATTTT. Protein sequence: CASILGGGADQPQHF.

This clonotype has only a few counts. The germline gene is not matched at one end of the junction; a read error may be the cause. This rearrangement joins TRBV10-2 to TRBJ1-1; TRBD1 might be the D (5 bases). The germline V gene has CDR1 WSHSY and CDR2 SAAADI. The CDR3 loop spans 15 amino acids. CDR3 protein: CASSSTSGKGTEAFF. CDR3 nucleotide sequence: TGTGCCAGCTCATCGACCTCAGGGAAGGGTACTGAAGCTTTCTTT.

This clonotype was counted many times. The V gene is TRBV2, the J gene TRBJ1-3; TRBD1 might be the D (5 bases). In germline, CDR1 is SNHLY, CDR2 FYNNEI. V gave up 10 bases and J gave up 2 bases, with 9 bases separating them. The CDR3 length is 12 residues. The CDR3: CANTGAGNTIYF. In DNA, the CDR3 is TGTGCCAACACGGGGGCTGGAAACACCATATATTTT.

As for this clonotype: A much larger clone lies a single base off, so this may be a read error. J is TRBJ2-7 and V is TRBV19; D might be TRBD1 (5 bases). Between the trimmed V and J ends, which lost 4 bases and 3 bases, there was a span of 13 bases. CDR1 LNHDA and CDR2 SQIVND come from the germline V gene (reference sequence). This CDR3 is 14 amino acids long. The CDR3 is CASSNMAGNYEQYF. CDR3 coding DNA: TGTGCCAGTAGTAATATGGCAGGGAACTACGAGCAGTACTTC.

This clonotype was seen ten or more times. CDR3 nucleotide sequence: TGTGCTGTAGCTAAGAGCTCCTACGAGCAGTACTTC. Amino acid sequence: CAVAKSSYEQYF. This chain uses TRBV6-5 with TRBJ2-7; D remains ambiguous. The CDR3 spans 12 residues. Germline-derived CDR1 and CDR2 are MNHEY and SVGAGI.

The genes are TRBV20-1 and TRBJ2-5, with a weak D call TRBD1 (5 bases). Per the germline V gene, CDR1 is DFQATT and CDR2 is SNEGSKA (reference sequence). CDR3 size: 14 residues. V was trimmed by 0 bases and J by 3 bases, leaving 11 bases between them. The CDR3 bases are TGCAGTGCTAGAGATCGTTCAGGGAAAGAGACCCAGTACTTC. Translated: CSARDRSGKETQYF.

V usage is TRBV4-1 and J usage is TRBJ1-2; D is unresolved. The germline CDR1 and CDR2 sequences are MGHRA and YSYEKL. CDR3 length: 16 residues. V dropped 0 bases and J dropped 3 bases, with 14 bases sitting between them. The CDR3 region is CASSQERAGRYYGYTF. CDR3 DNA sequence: TGCGCCAGCAGCCAAGAGCGGGCGGGAAGGTACTATGGCTACACCTTC.

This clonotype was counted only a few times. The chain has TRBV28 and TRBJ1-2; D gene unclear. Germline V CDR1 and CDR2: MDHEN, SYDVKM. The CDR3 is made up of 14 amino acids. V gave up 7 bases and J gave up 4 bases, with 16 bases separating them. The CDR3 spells CASIKRWDGYGYTF. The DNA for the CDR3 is TGTGCCAGCATTAAACGCTGGGATGGCTATGGCTACACCTTC.

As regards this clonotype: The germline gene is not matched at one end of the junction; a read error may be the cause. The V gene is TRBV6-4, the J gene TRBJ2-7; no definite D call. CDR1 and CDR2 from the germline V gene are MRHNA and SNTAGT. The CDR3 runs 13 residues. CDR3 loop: CASSYSENGEQYF. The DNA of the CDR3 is TGTGCCAGCAGTTACTCGGAGAACGGGGAGCAGTACTTC.

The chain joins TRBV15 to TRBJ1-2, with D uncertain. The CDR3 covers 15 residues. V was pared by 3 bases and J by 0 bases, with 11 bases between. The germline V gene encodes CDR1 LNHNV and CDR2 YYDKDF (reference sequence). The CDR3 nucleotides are TGTGCCACCAGCAGTTACTCAGGTCCTAACTATGGCTACACCTTC. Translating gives CATSSYSGPNYGYTF.

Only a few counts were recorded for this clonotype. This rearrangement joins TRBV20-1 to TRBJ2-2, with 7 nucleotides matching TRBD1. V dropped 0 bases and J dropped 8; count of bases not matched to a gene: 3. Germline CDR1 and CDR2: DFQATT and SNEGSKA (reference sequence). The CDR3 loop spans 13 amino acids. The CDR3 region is CSARETGYGELFF. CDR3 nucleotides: TGCAGTGCTAGAGAGACAGGGTATGGGGAGCTGTTTTTT.

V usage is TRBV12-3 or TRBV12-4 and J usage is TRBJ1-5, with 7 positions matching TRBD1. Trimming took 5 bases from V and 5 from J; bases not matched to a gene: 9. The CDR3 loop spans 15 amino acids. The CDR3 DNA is TGTGCCAGCAGTGTCCGGGACAGTCCAGATCAGCCCCAGCATTTT. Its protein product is CASSVRDSPDQPQHF.